This T cell receptor (beta chain) stems from a study of OX40 agonist ivuxolimab in advanced cancers. With regard to the full study: Ivuxolimab was an agonistic, fully human IgG2 monoclonal antibody directed against OX40 (CD134), a costimulatory receptor. Intravenous ivuxolimab was administered to patients every 2 weeks at six dose levels: 0.01, 0.1, 0.3, 1.5, 3 and 10 mg/kg. Among the 52 dose-escalation patients, around 20 had hepatocellular carcinoma, some 15 melanoma, 9 renal cell carcinoma and 9 head and neck cancer. Partial responses were achieved by three dose-escalation patients, of whom one had hepatocellular carcinoma and two had cutaneous melanoma. The point of sequencing TCRbeta in the periphery was to test whether ivuxolimab changed TCR sequence diversity and drove clonal T-cell expansion. Prior anti-PD-1, anti-PD-L1 or anti-CTLA-4 therapy was permitted, and about two fifths of dose-escalation patients had received checkpoint inhibitors. In the dose-escalation cohort, more than 80% of patients were male, and the mean age was 60 years with a range of roughly 20 to 80. The paper reports the monotherapy dose-escalation portion (N of about 56 patients) of the phase I ivuxolimab trial. What the research found in general, with its limitations: Low levels of normalized T-cell clonal expansion were also shown by some nonresponding patients. After ivuxolimab, CD8+ T cells had more expanded clones than CD4+ T cells on average. Which antigens the clonally expanded peripheral T cells were specific for was not determined. At doses of 0.1 to 3.0 mg/kg, clonal expansion of both CD4+ and CD8+ T cells in blood was seen between baseline and week 6. In the 0.1-3.0 mg/kg groups, partial responders were among the patients with the lowest normalized peripheral clonal expansion, particularly in CD8+ T cells.

In the germline V gene (reference sequence), CDR1 corresponds to GTSNPN and CDR2 to SVGIG. Measured from the cysteine to the phenylalanine, the CDR3 is 14 residues long. Only the CDR3 portion is preserved as DNA: 42 bases, with reading frame beginning at the first base. From V the trimming removes 2 bases and from J it removes 7 bases, while the gene matches leave 6 bases of the junction unaccounted for. Genomic DNA was extracted from sorted cells for sequencing of the TCRbeta CDR3 region. The immunoSEQ Assay was used for sequencing of TCRbeta CDR3 regions. Held by TCRdb, this immuneACCESS table contains in-frame sequences only and omits some clones. Under half of the omission traces to an unresolved V gene where checked; the cause of the rest is unknown. The sample profile shows almost 85,000 clones; more than 70% of them were found once. The biggest ten clones account for 6.5% of the sample. To note about this clone: Its specific antigen is unknown. No per-base quality is available; no much larger clone lies one base away.

Patients with a history of autoimmune disease or receiving systemic immunosuppression were excluded from the trial. Peripheral blood for TCR sequencing was drawn from every dose cohort at baseline, at cycle 4 day 1 and at cycle 7 day 1. Samples came from an open-label, multicenter, first-in-human phase I dose-escalation trial of ivuxolimab. Adults with locally advanced or metastatic melanoma, renal cell carcinoma, hepatocellular carcinoma or head and neck squamous cell carcinoma were enrolled in the trial. Before TCR sequencing, CD4+ T cells and CD8+ T cells from peripheral blood were sorted into separate populations.

The chain links TRBV30 with TRBJ2-1; 9 middle bases align to TRBD1. The source is an adult with an advanced solid tumor such as melanoma, head and neck, liver or kidney cancer. The sample was CD4+ or CD8+ T cells sorted from blood, taken in a trial of the OX40 agonist ivuxolimab. The nucleotide sequence reads TGTGCCTGGAGTAGGGGGACAGGGTGGAATGAGCAGTTCTTC. It is translated as CAWSRGTGWNEQFF.